The rows below give T cell receptor beta chains drawn from one sample of a study of cytomegalovirus exposure and HLA in healthy donors. Measured with immunoSEQ multiplex PCR; TCRdb has only the in-frame clones, and not every one. The table lists some 90,000 clones, less than 70% of them singletons. The sequenced sample was PBMCs. The source is a man in his forties or fifties in good health and CMV-seronegative. Each CDR3 is given with its conserved first and last residue. D genes are given only for firm matches. The size field is filled for only some rows; it gives once, few, many or a size class.

V gene	clone size	J gene	D gene	CDR3 protein	CDR3 DNA
TRBV5-1	.	TRBJ1-4	.	CASSLFGTVATNEKLFF	TGCGCCAGCAGCTTGTTTGGGACTGTTGCAACTAATGAAAAACTGTTTTTT
TRBV2	.	TRBJ2-5	.	CASSLSQETQYF	TGTGCCAGCAGTCTGAGCCAAGAGACCCAGTACTTC
TRBV19	few	TRBJ1-5	TRBD1	CASSTRTGTQPQHF	TGTGCCAGTAGTACTCGGACAGGGACCCAGCCCCAGCATTTT
TRBV10-2	.	TRBJ2-1	TRBD2	CASKSGRAGGYNEQFF	TGCGCCAGCAAAAGCGGGAGGGCCGGGGGGTACAATGAGCAGTTCTTC
TRBV7-2	.	TRBJ1-6	.	CASSAGISPLHF	TGTGCCAGCAGCGCGGGGATTTCACCCCTCCACTTT
TRBV9	once	TRBJ1-1	TRBD1	CASGRQGMNTEAFF	TGTGCCAGCGGACGACAGGGAATGAACACTGAAGCTTTCTTT
TRBV30	few	TRBJ1-5	.	CAWSKGRQPQHF	TGTGCCTGGAGTAAAGGGAGGCAGCCCCAGCATTTT
TRBV29-1	few	TRBJ1-1	.	CSVDTANTEAFF	TGCAGCGTTGATACAGCAAACACTGAAGCTTTCTTT
TRBV29-1	once	TRBJ1-4	.	CSVVGGGEKLFF	TGCAGCGTTGTCGGGGGGGGTGAAAAACTGTTTTTT
TRBV7-9	.	TRBJ2-2	TRBD1	CASSAPGQGRTGELFF	TGTGCCAGCAGCGCCCCGGGACAGGGGAGGACCGGGGAGCTGTTTTTT
TRBV10-2	.	TRBJ1-1	TRBD1	CASIVGTANTEAFF	TGCGCCAGCATTGTCGGGACAGCGAACACTGAAGCTTTCTTT
TRBV4-1	.	TRBJ2-5	.	CASSPQGKETQYF	TGCGCCAGCAGCCCACAGGGAAAAGAGACCCAGTACTTC
TRBV10-3	.	TRBJ2-4	.	CAIRAADIQYF	TGTGCCATCAGAGCCGCGGACATTCAGTACTTC
TRBV5-1	few	TRBJ2-4	.	CASSLEAGNVKNIQYF	TGCGCCAGCAGCTTGGAGGCAGGGAATGTCAAAAACATTCAGTACTTC
TRBV6-5	.	TRBJ2-3	TRBD2	CASSSGLATTDTQYF	TGTGCCAGCAGTTCGGGACTAGCGACCACAGATACGCAGTATTTT
TRBV9	.	TRBJ2-3	.	CASSVQGTDTQYF	TGTGCCAGCAGCGTGCAGGGAACAGATACGCAGTATTTT
TRBV5-8	.	TRBJ1-5	TRBD1	CASSLPDRSWYSNQPQHF	TGTGCCAGCAGCTTACCGGACAGGAGTTGGTATAGCAATCAGCCCCAGCATTTT
TRBV5-1	.	TRBJ1-4	TRBD1	CASSLTGRSEKLFF	TGCGCCAGCAGCCTGACAGGGAGGAGTGAAAAACTGTTTTTT
TRBV18	.	TRBJ2-3	.	CASSPVGPSTDTQYF	TGTGCCAGCTCACCCGTTGGCCCTAGCACAGATACGCAGTATTTT
TRBV7-6	.	TRBJ2-1	.	CASSGHRDGEQFF	TGTGCCAGCAGCGGGCACAGGGACGGTGAGCAGTTCTTC
TRBV5-1	few	TRBJ2-7	TRBD1	CASTGQGYEQYF	TGCGCCAGCACGGGACAGGGATACGAGCAGTACTTC
TRBV11-2	.	TRBJ2-1	.	CASRRVANEQFF	TGTGCCAGCAGGAGGGTAGCCAATGAGCAGTTCTTC
TRBV7-2	.	TRBJ2-1	.	CASSEQGRGRQFF	TGTGCCAGCAGCGAGCAGGGCAGGGGAAGGCAGTTCTTC
TRBV5-1	.	TRBJ2-7	TRBD1	CASSLAGTAAYEQYF	TGCGCCAGCAGCTTGGCCGGGACAGCAGCCTACGAGCAGTACTTC
TRBV27	.	TRBJ2-5	TRBD1	CASSPRTGQETQYF	TGTGCCAGCAGTCCACGGACAGGGCAAGAGACCCAGTACTTC
TRBV6-5	.	TRBJ2-3	TRBD2	CASSYKSGGTQYF	TGTGCCAGCAGTTATAAAAGCGGGGGAACGCAGTATTTT
TRBV11-2	.	TRBJ2-7	.	CASSGDIFYEQYF	TGTGCCAGCAGCGGGGACATTTTCTACGAGCAGTACTTC
TRBV4-2	once	TRBJ2-1	TRBD2	CASSQYPGLAGSSSNEQFF	TGTGCCAGCAGCCAGTACCCGGGACTAGCGGGGTCCTCCAGCAATGAGCAGTTCTTC
TRBV29-1	.	TRBJ1-1	.	CSVATGFTGNTEAFF	TGCAGCGTTGCTACCGGATTTACAGGGAACACTGAAGCTTTCTTT
TRBV2	.	TRBJ2-1	TRBD2	CASRLAGDNEQFF	TGTGCCAGCAGACTAGCGGGCGACAATGAGCAGTTCTTC
TRBV7-9	.	TRBJ2-3	TRBD1	CASSLQGAEDTQYF	TGTGCCAGCAGCTTGCAGGGGGCGGAAGATACGCAGTATTTT
TRBV9	once	TRBJ1-4	.	CASSVEGLSYEKLFF	TGTGCCAGCAGCGTAGAAGGACTCAGCTATGAAAAACTGTTTTTT
TRBV9	.	TRBJ1-6	TRBD1	CASSAGQGMGSPLHF	TGTGCCAGCAGCGCGGGACAGGGGATGGGTTCACCCCTCCACTTT
TRBV15	.	TRBJ2-3	.	CATSRTYDFTDTQYF	TGTGCCACCAGCAGAACCTACGACTTTACAGATACGCAGTATTTT
TRBV5-6	.	TRBJ1-4	TRBD1	CASSLGIQGMSEKLFF	TGTGCCAGCAGCTTGGGAATACAGGGGATGAGCGAAAAACTGTTTTTT
TRBV6-5	.	TRBJ2-2	.	CASSYGGGHTGELFF	TGTGCCAGCAGTTACGGGGGCGGACACACCGGGGAGCTGTTTTTT
TRBV5-1	.	TRBJ1-5	.	CASSLAGYESQPQHF	TGCGCCAGCAGCTTGGCCGGGTATGAAAGTCAGCCCCAGCATTTT
TRBV5-1	.	TRBJ2-3	.	CASSLERTDTQYF	TGCGCCAGCAGCTTGGAGAGAACAGATACGCAGTATTTT
TRBV9	few	TRBJ2-1	TRBD2	CASSAGLAGVGYEQFF	TGTGCCAGCAGCGCCGGTCTAGCGGGAGTTGGGTATGAGCAGTTCTTC
TRBV5-1	.	TRBJ1-2	.	CASSLSTGSDYGYTF	TGCGCCAGCAGCTTATCCACAGGGTCTGACTATGGCTACACCTTC